The source of this T cell receptor (beta chain) is a study of T cell repertoires in cytomegalovirus infection. TCRdb re-analysed the reads in MiXCR, keeping a single row per CDR3 protein. The table shows approximately 500,000 distinct CDR3 sequences, with 26% occurring only once. Per germline, CDR1 MNHEY and CDR2 SVGEGT. Losses at the gene ends were 6 bases for V and 2 bases for J; bases not matched to a gene: 8. There are 16 residues in the CDR3. The chain uses TRBV6-2 or TRBV6-3 and TRBJ1-5; the match to TRBD1 covers 9 bases. This receptor was obtained from a human donor in good health (CMV status not recorded). Some clones in this sample may be carry-over from other donors' samples. Sequenced sample: PBMCs. This CDR3 reads CASRADRGIGNQPQHF. The DNA of the CDR3 is TGTGCCAGCAGGGCGGACAGGGGAATAGGCAATCAGCCCCAGCATTTT.